The T cell receptor beta chain described here comes from a study of tumor and adjacent non-tumor tissue in lung cancer. RNA was extracted from bulk tissue without any cell sorting. Distant lung tissue was collected more than 3 cm away from the tumor edge. Chemotherapy-naive patients with new lung cancer underwent thoracic surgery in China, August–November 2014. The library came from three nested PCR rounds adapted from ARM-PCR protocols. TCRdb reanalysed the multiplex PCR reads using MiXCR and keeps one entry per CDR3 protein. The sample yields 100,000 or so distinct CDR3 sequences, over 55% seen once. The ends lost 1 base at V and 4 bases at J; junction bases unmatched: 5. From germline, CDR1 is SGHAT and CDR2 FQNNGV. There are 15 residues in the CDR3. There are a few counts of this clonotype. What it recognizes is unknown. The study, taken as a whole, reports: Significantly higher TCR diversity was found in tumor than normal lung.

The chain is built from TRBV11-2 and TRBJ2-3; 7 nucleotides line up with TRBD1. This TCR came from a man between 25 and 39 years old with non-small cell lung cancer. Specimen: distant non-tumor lung tissue. DNA of the CDR3: TGTGCCAGCAGCTTAGTGACAGGGTATGCAGATACGCAGTATTTT. The encoded protein is CASSLVTGYADTQYF.